Included here is one T cell receptor beta chain sequence, with context. Its antigen specificity is not known. The CDR3 extends 3 residues past the end of the read, so its final part is completed from the germline J gene. The trim is 7 bases for V and 0 bases for J, with a gap of 16 bases between the germline ends. The germline V gene provides CDR1 MNHEY and CDR2 SVGEGT. From the cysteine up to the phenylalanine, the CDR3 has a length of 16 residues. The DNA shown is the part of the CDR3 that was read: 39 bases, in frame from base 1. Every participant had a single incident cervical HPV16 infection, and prevalent HPV16 infections were excluded. Cervical HPV DNA was detected by MY09/MY11 PCR and genotyped by dot-blot hybridization. Under 19 mL of heparinized blood were centrifuged, and the buffy coat was aliquoted, frozen at -30°C, then stored at -80°C. QIAGEN kits were used to extract genomic DNA from buffy coat specimens.

This entry is derived from a study of T cells in women clearing cervical HPV infection (dated by TCRdb to the late 2010s). For context, the study as a whole: The cases were 20 to 30 women with histologically confirmed HPV16-related CIN3 or worse, and 2 of those women had invasive cancers. Cases had a median age of almost 35 years and controls had a median age of around 41, with no significant differences in baseline characteristics. Blood from cases was collected at the visit where the lesion was first found, while blood from controls was collected once the infection could no longer be detected. The controls were 25 to 30 women whose single incident HPV16 infection cleared within 12 months with no development of precancer or cancer. Five blinded duplicates per group were added as quality controls, so that roughly 60 samples were obtained: around 50 participants and 10 replicates. For cases, the median interval between lesion detection and blood sampling was roughly 150 days, with an interquartile range of roughly 80 to 200 days. Nested within Costa Rica's Guanacaste HPV Natural History Study, an exploratory proof-of-principle case-control study compared TCR repertoires across cervical HPV16 outcomes. Cases and controls were matched on age within five years and on year of sample collection. The parent cohort enrolled 9,000 to 13,000 women aged 18 or older in Guanacaste, Costa Rica, in about 1992 to 1994 and followed the women for about 7 years. HLA typing was available for only a few women, so HLA type could not be excluded as a confounder.

Points the paper makes about the study in general: The cross-sectional design could not show whether the associations came before the infection or were a result of it, and neither effector/memory subsets nor HPV-specific T cells were isolated. Lower TRBV6-7 relative abundance was observed in cases than in controls (approximately 0.1% versus 0.16%; Bonferroni P = 0.0008). Random forest classifiers combining richness and V gene abundances distinguished cases from controls with an estimated AUC of just under 0.85. Because T-cell numbers per sample were unknown, differences in richness could reflect varying T-cell content rather than repertoire biology. Across sequencing depths, CIN3+ cases showed significantly higher TCR repertoire richness than controls, but evenness did not differ between the groups.

TCR beta CDR3 regions were amplified by multiplex PCR from an average of 1200 ng genomic DNA per sample using the immunoSEQ assay. The assay corrected primer bias using a complete synthetic TCR repertoire to establish an amplification baseline. Amplicons were sequenced on the Illumina platform. Processing in the source paper ran as follows. Sequences were error-corrected by clustering with frequency ratios and a modified nearest-neighbor algorithm and were then analyzed in the immunoSEQ Analyzer with IMGT gene definitions. At each rarefaction depth, TCR richness and evenness were averaged across 20 rarefaction repeats, and any sample with fewer sequences than the depth was left out. Wilcoxon rank sum tests with FDR correction were used to compare V, D and J gene relative abundances between the groups. Blinded duplicates gave an intraclass correlation of over 90% for TCR richness and an average of 76.4% across 66 gene segments. The immuneACCESS repertoire file appears here via TCRdb, limited to in-frame rearrangements. These files lack a portion of the clones; in checked studies, under half of the deficit traces to unresolved V genes, and the cause of the others is not known. V and J calls and clone size follow that table, whereas D and trimming were derived from the DNA. For this sample, the table gives about 31,000 clones. The ten most abundant clones make up about 4.6% of the sample.

Recombination joined TRBV6-2 or TRBV6-3 with TRBJ2-4, with a weak D call of TRBD2 (5 bases match). The receptor was derived from a woman between 18 and 75 years old with a cervical HPV16 infection that either progressed to CIN3+ or cleared (not recorded which). Sequenced material: blood buffy coat. Partial CDR3 DNA: TGTGCCAGCACCCCCCTGGGCGGACTAGCCAAAAACATT. This translates into CASTPLGGLAKNI. The CDR3 in full is CASTPLGGLAKNIQYF.